The 2 T cell receptor beta chains presented below share a single source sample, sequenced in a study of shared clonotypes between healthy human individuals. The naive CD8 subset, CD45RO-negative cells positively selected for CCR7, excluded terminally differentiated effector memory CD45RA+ cells. TCRdb keeps only in-frame clones here, not all; method: immunoSEQ multiplex PCR. Altogether around 2,000,000 clones are present, less than 95% being singletons, with the ten largest covering 0.9% to 1.3%. The sample consisted of naive CD8+ T cells sorted from blood. The receptors shown here come from a man between 18 and 35 years old in good health.

V and J are TRBV11-2 and TRBJ2-7; D gene uncertain. CDR1 and CDR2 from the germline V gene are SGHAT and FQNNGV. This CDR3 is 11 amino acids long. V was cut by 8 bases and J by 3 bases, with 8 bases left in between. CDR3 nucleotide sequence: TGTGCCAGCGCCTACAGCTACGAGCAGTACTTC. Translating it yields CASAYSYEQYF.

The rearrangement joins TRBV5-4 to TRBJ2-1, with 12 bases matching TRBD2. The CDR3 is 16 residues long. Germline V gene lookup returns CDR1 SGHNT and CDR2 YYREEE (reference sequence). Trimming removed 4 bases from V and 4 bases from J; junction bases left unmatched: 6. CDR3 loop: CASSNLAGGPYNEQFF. CDR3 DNA: TGTGCCAGCAGCAACCTAGCGGGAGGGCCTTACAATGAGCAGTTCTTC. Using reference TRBV5-4 and TRBJ2-1 for the parts outside the CDR3, the full variable domain is ETGVTQSPTHLIKTRGQQVTLRCSSQSGHNTVSWYQQALGQGPQFIFQYYREEENGRGNFPPRFSGLQFPNYSSELNVNALELDDSALYLCASSNLAGGPYNEQFFGPGTRLTVL.